The T cell receptor beta chain described here comes from a study of shared clonotypes between healthy human individuals (dated by TCRdb to the early 2020s). Looking at the study overall: The cohort comprised two women and a few men aged 18 to 49 years. For each donor, three plates each were used for CD4 naive and CD4 memory, two plates were used for CD8 naive, and one plate was used for CD8 memory. Leukapheresis yielded between about 0.94 and 9 billion PBMCs per donor. Different laboratories and diverse techniques were used to prepare libraries and sequence TCR repertoires, to increase sequencing depth and limit assay-specific biases. To estimate repertoire size and how much clonotypes are shared between individuals, the study performed deep sequencing of blood TCR repertoires from five healthy adults. Study-level results and caveats: Sampling was limited to blood, and TCR repertoires in tissue likely differ from TCR repertoires in blood. Pairwise subsampling indicated that sequencing depth was expected to affect the degree of clonotype sharing among donors. Because the study included a small number of donors, the genetic and exposure-history diversity represented was limited. Naive subsets generally had larger estimated clonotype richness than memory subsets. Roughly 5% of naive CD4, around 3.6% of naive CD8, roughly 2.4% of memory CD4, and 0.4% of memory CD8 clonotypes were shared across several donors. Higher generation probabilities were observed for clonotypes shared by all four sorted-subset donors than for non-shared clonotypes. Even with the large sequencing depth, rarefaction of the sorted-subset datasets indicated that sequencing was incomplete.

TCR CDR3 regions were amplified from genomic DNA by multiplex PCR using the deep immunoSEQ assay. Extracted genomic DNA from each cell subset was spread evenly across all wells of several immunoSEQ 96-well plates, with each plate serving as a replicate. Each replicate PCR for sorted subsets received around 200 ng genomic DNA, equal to roughly 29,000 T cell genomes. Purified libraries were measured with a Qubit 3.0 fluorometer, size-checked on a Bioanalyzer 2100, and measured again with the KAPA Library Quantification kit. Each immunoSEQ 96-well plate was sequenced on its own single-read 150-cycle Illumina NextSeq 550 flow cell. As for the original processing: Because the immunoSEQ output included only junctional sequences and no quality scores, the filtering could not be the same as the filtering used for full-length reads. To assign V/J genes and CDR3, sequences were annotated using PyIR, a Python wrapper for IgBLAST v1.9, with IMGT germline references. Reads were filtered out if the reads had weak V/J assignments (E-value above 1e-6), no CDR3, stop codons, out-of-frame junctions, or ambiguous translated residues. V3J clonotypes were defined by identical inferred V gene, J gene, and CDR3 amino acid sequence. Percentage overlap between repertoires was calculated by dividing the number of shared unique clonotypes by the size of the smaller repertoire. Richness of each repertoire was evaluated using RTK rarefaction, the Chao1 estimator, and Recon v2.1 estimates of unobserved clonotypes. OLGA was used to compute generation probabilities for all TCRbeta clonotypes that the gDNA method yielded from a few donors. TCRdb's version of the immuneACCESS table is confined to in-frame rearrangements and falls short of the full clone set. An unresolved V gene accounts for under half of the shortfall where checked; the remainder is of unknown origin. That table gives V, J and clone size, and the DNA gave D and trimming. The sample table records millions of clones; under 95% of these occur just once. Of the sample, 1.5% to 2% falls within the top ten clones.

As encoded in the germline V gene, CDR1 is SQVTM while CDR2 is ANQGSEA. Including the terminal cysteine and phenylalanine, the CDR3 comprises 12 residues. Of the read, only the CDR3 DNA is kept; its 36 bases are in frame from base 1. For this chain, trimming is 2 bases at the V end and 8 bases at the J end, and the number of junction bases without a gene match is 5. For the CD8 naive samples, CD45RO-negative cells were positively selected for CCR7, yielding a CD45RA+CCR7+ population from which TemRA cells were excluded. The donors were healthy, HIV-negative adults with no recently reported acute infections or vaccinations. Only Caucasian adults living in Nashville, Tennessee, USA were represented among the donors. Blood was collected by leukapheresis, and PBMCs were isolated by Ficoll-Histopaque density gradient centrifugation and then cryopreserved in liquid nitrogen vapor phase. Analytical flow cytometry was used to check the purity and quantity of each magnetically sorted T cell population. Genomic DNA was isolated from every sorted fraction and measured by UV absorbance on a Nanodrop 2000c.

In the case of this clone: The antigen this receptor binds is unknown. There are no base qualities to consult, and no much larger clone falls within one base.

This chain joins TRBV29-1 to TRBJ1-2; 7 bases in the junction line up with TRBD1. This clonotype was obtained from a man between 18 and 35 years old in good health. Some clones in this sample may be carry-over from other donors' samples. What was sequenced was naive CD8+ T cells from PBMCs. Explained via the paper, the cell subset or site label denotes: CD45RA+CCR7+. The DNA is as follows: TGCAGCGTTGAACTACAGGGGTGGGGCTACACCTTC. This codes for CSVELQGWGYTF.